This T cell receptor (beta chain) was sequenced in a study of blood T cells in healthy people across ages. About this clonotype itself: What it binds is unknown.

Overall study results and limits: Significant beta diversity loss was already apparent by age approximately 42, declining roughly linearly.

Through a sample-barcoded 5' primer and a J-beta primer mix, a second PCR was run for about 6 to 11 cycles. Each cDNA molecule was tagged by a template-switch adaptor with 12 random nucleotides. TCRdb ran MiXCR on the 5' RACE reads and lists one entry per CDR3 protein. The sample includes about 1.5 million distinct CDR3 sequences, approximately 42% of them seen just once. The CDR3 covers 13 residues. The V end lost 4 bases, the J end lost 9 bases, and 13 bases lay between the germline ends. Each donor was a healthy Caucasian individual from Russia, aged roughly 6 to 90. This receptor was obtained from a woman between 18 and 29 years old in good health. V gene TRBV12-3 or TRBV12-4 combines with J gene TRBJ2-1; a possible D gene is TRBD2 (6 bases). Source material: blood. The chain's CDR3 is CASSWMRSGEQFF. The CDR3 region has the DNA TGTGCCAGCAGTTGGATGCGTAGCGGTGAGCAGTTCTTC.